This T cell receptor beta chain was documented in a study of blood T cell repertoires in COVID-19. Across the whole study: Samples taken during acute and convalescent COVID-19 were collected in the United States, Italy and Spain.

In the original analysis: How many nucleated cells were present was estimated from reference gene primer amplification. Using immunoSEQ multiplex PCR, the repertoire was profiled, and TCRdb retains in-frame clones only, with some absent. V, J and clone size are taken as reported in that table, and D and trimming were inferred from the DNA itself. This table has about 44,000 clones, 70% to 90% appearing once. Unmatched junction bases numbered 9, after V lost 3 bases and J lost 6 bases. Germline loops: CDR1 SGHDT, CDR2 YYEEEE. The CDR3 runs to 16 residues. The clonotype was recovered from an older man with active COVID-19. Sample: peripheral blood. The chain has TRBV5-6 and TRBJ2-2; 9 positions agree with TRBD1. The chain's CDR3 is CASSSDGQGLPGELFF. For the CDR3, the DNA is TGTGCCAGCAGCTCAGATGGACAGGGGCTTCCCGGGGAGCTGTTTTTT. The variable domain in full, with the rest retrieved from reference TRBV5-6 and TRBJ2-2, is DAGVTQSPTHLIKTRGQQVTLRCSPKSGHDTVSWYQQALGQGPQFIFQYYEEEERQRGNFPDRFSGHQFPNYSSELNVNALLLGDSALYLCASSSDGQGLPGELFFGEGSRLTVL.